The clone carrying this T cell receptor (beta chain) was seen repeatedly, ten times or more. The antigen is not known. These data are taken from a study of T-cell reconstitution after alpha-beta-depleted transplantation in children. Study-wide findings and caveats: As was reported, about two months after transplant, alpha-beta T cells came from several hundred expanded graft clones.

The TCRbeta library was prepared with unique molecular identifiers. From the PCR reads, TCRdb called clonotypes with MiXCR, one entry per CDR3 protein. Of about 460,000 distinct CDR3 sequences in the sample, 10% were seen once. Germline CDR1 is SQVTM and CDR2 is ANQGSEA. The CDR3 consists of 13 residues. V lost 3 bases and J 4 bases, leaving 12 bases between the germline ends. The specimen was PBMCs, collected before TCRalphabeta/CD19-depleted stem cell transplant. This sequence originates from a child younger than 10 with inherited bone marrow failure, due to receive a stem cell transplant. The chain has TRBV29-1 and TRBJ2-5, with D possibly matching TRBD1 (5 bases). CDR3 coding DNA: TGCAGCGTTGACGGGTCGCAGGGAGAGACCCAGTACTTC. It yields the protein CSVDGSQGETQYF.